A selection of T cell receptor beta chains follows, all from one sample in a study of neurological immune-mediated disorders. Each CDR3 protein is one row after TCRdb ran MiXCR on the 5' RACE reads. The data hold roughly 38,000 distinct CDR3 sequences, with around 10% observed a single time. Sequencing was carried out using PBMCs. The source is a man between 60 and 75 years old with HTLV-1-associated myelopathy (HAM/TSP). Each CDR3 is given with its conserved first and last residue. A D gene is named only where the DNA matches it firmly. Rows may omit the clone size; those that give it use once, few, many or a size class.

V gene,clone size,J gene,D gene,CDR3 protein,CDR3 DNA
TRBV7-6,.,TRBJ2-3,TRBD2,CASRKLAGESTDTQYF,TGTGCCAGCAGGAAACTAGCGGGAGAAAGCACAGATACGCAGTATTTT
TRBV29-1,many,TRBJ1-3,.,CSVKSGNTIYF,TGCAGCGTTAAGAGCGGAAACACCATATATTTT
TRBV6-1,many,TRBJ2-3,TRBD2,CASELAGPSTDTQYF,TGTGCCAGCGAACTAGCGGGTCCTAGCACAGATACGCAGTATTTT
TRBV7-9,many,TRBJ2-7,.,CASSQGGGEPGEQYF,TGTGCCAGCAGCCAAGGGGGGGGTGAGCCGGGGGAGCAGTACTTC
TRBV5-1,many,TRBJ2-5,.,CASSFISGFVGETQYF,TGCGCCAGCAGCTTTATTTCGGGATTTGTGGGAGAGACCCAGTACTTC
TRBV5-1,many,TRBJ2-5,.,CASSPNGLGETQYF,TGCGCCAGCAGCCCGAACGGGCTGGGAGAGACCCAGTACTTC
TRBV7-9,many,TRBJ1-1,TRBD1,CASSLDRAAFF,TGTGCCAGCAGCTTGGACAGGGCGGCTTTCTTT
TRBV30,many,TRBJ1-5,.,CAWSMRGVINQPQHF,TGTGCCTGGAGTATGAGGGGCGTCATCAATCAGCCCCAGCATTTT
TRBV28,many,TRBJ2-5,TRBD1,CASSQGARQETQYF,TGTGCCAGCAGTCAGGGGGCCCGGCAAGAGACCCAGTACTTC
TRBV29-1,many,TRBJ2-5,TRBD1,CSADPGQGLEETQYF,TGCAGCGCCGACCCGGGACAGGGGTTGGAAGAGACCCAGTACTTC
TRBV5-1,many,TRBJ1-3,TRBD1,CASSLSRQGSGNTIYF,TGCGCCAGCAGCCTCTCCCGACAGGGCTCTGGAAACACCATATATTTT
TRBV29-1,many,TRBJ1-1,.,CSVVRGAGAFF,TGCAGCGTTGTGCGGGGGGCCGGTGCTTTCTTT
TRBV20-1,many,TRBJ1-1,.,CSASDTEAFF,TGCAGTGCTAGTGACACTGAAGCTTTCTTT
TRBV5-1,many,TRBJ2-7,TRBD2,CASSLDGRGDEQYF,TGCGCCAGCAGCTTGGACGGCCGGGGGGACGAGCAGTACTTC
TRBV9,many,TRBJ2-3,TRBD1,CASSSYRGLGTDTQYF,TGTGCCAGCAGTTCATACAGGGGTCTTGGGACAGATACGCAGTATTTT
TRBV4-3,many,TRBJ1-1,TRBD1,CASSQDLGQGIFITEAFF,TGCGCCAGCAGCCAAGATTTAGGACAGGGGATTTTTATCACTGAAGCTTTCTTT
TRBV25-1,many,TRBJ1-1,TRBD1,CASWGQGNTEAFF,TGTGCCAGCTGGGGACAGGGTAATACTGAAGCTTTCTTT
TRBV5-1,many,TRBJ2-2,.,CASSLNDGELFF,TGCGCCAGCAGCTTGAATGACGGGGAGCTGTTTTTT
TRBV6-5,.,TRBJ1-2,.,CASSRGAPDGYTF,TGTGCCAGCAGCCGGGGCGCCCCAGATGGCTACACCTTC
TRBV6-5,many,TRBJ2-7,.,CASSVVTGERSYEQYF,TGTGCCAGCAGTGTCGTGACTGGCGAAAGGTCCTACGAGCAGTACTTC
TRBV20-1,many,TRBJ2-7,TRBD2,CSARAGPTSGATTEQYF,TGCAGTGCTAGAGCGGGGCCGACTAGCGGAGCAACTACGGAGCAGTACTTC
TRBV20-1,many,TRBJ2-1,.,CSAPNNEQFF,TGCAGTGCCCCAAACAATGAGCAGTTCTTC
TRBV18,.,TRBJ2-1,.,CASSPRRGPANAQFF,TGTGCCAGCTCACCACGTCGGGGGCCAGCCAATGCGCAGTTCTTC
TRBV5-6,many,TRBJ2-2,.,CASSLGSRPGELFF,TGTGCCAGCAGCTTGGGATCGAGACCCGGGGAGCTGTTTTTT
TRBV7-2,many,TRBJ2-7,.,CASSLESGEQYF,TGTGCCAGCAGCTTAGAATCGGGTGAGCAGTACTTC
TRBV5-1,many,TRBJ2-4,.,CASSLEPGLAKNIQYF,TGCGCCAGCAGCTTGGAACCAGGACTAGCCAAAAACATTCAGTACTTC
TRBV4-1,medium-sized,TRBJ1-2,.,CASSQEVQFNYGYTF,TGCGCCAGCAGCCAAGAGGTGCAGTTTAACTATGGCTACACCTTC
TRBV5-1,many,TRBJ2-2,TRBD2,CASSWSGDTGELFF,TGCGCCAGCAGCTGGAGCGGGGACACCGGGGAGCTGTTTTTT
TRBV4-1,many,TRBJ2-7,TRBD2,CASSQATGLAYEQYF,TGCGCCAGCAGCCAAGCAACGGGACTAGCCTACGAGCAGTACTTC
TRBV6-6,many,TRBJ2-3,.,CATQKGGDTQYF,TGTGCCACTCAAAAAGGAGGAGATACGCAGTATTTT
TRBV5-1,.,TRBJ2-2,TRBD2,CASSSASGSVVELFF,TGCGCCAGCAGCTCAGCGAGCGGGAGTGTCGTGGAGCTGTTTTTT
TRBV29-1,many,TRBJ2-3,.,CSGIRDTQYF,TGCAGCGGGATAAGGGATACGCAGTATTTT
TRBV20-1,many,TRBJ1-1,.,CSVPRGVDTEAFF,TGCAGTGTGCCCAGGGGAGTGGACACTGAAGCTTTCTTT
TRBV20-1,many,TRBJ2-1,TRBD2,CSARETSGTTFEKEQFF,TGCAGTGCTAGAGAGACTTCCGGGACTACCTTTGAGAAAGAGCAGTTCTTC
TRBV20-1,many,TRBJ2-1,.,CSARDGSQVINEQFF,TGCAGTGCTAGGGACGGGAGCCAGGTCATCAATGAGCAGTTCTTC
TRBV18,.,TRBJ1-1,TRBD1,CASSPDGQGAEAFF,TGTGCCAGCTCACCGGACGGACAGGGGGCTGAAGCTTTCTTT
TRBV20-1,many,TRBJ1-2,TRBD1,CSGTGDNYGYTF,TGCAGTGGGACAGGGGACAACTATGGCTACACCTTC
TRBV19,.,TRBJ2-5,.,CATSQGTQETQYF,TGTGCCACCTCACAGGGAACCCAAGAGACCCAGTACTTC
TRBV5-1,many,TRBJ2-5,.,CASSLEQTQGTQYF,TGCGCCAGCAGCTTGGAACAGACGCAGGGGACCCAGTACTTC
TRBV30,.,TRBJ2-2,.,CAWRMAGLGPGELFF,TGTGCCTGGAGAATGGCGGGCCTTGGCCCCGGGGAGCTGTTTTTT
TRBV15,many,TRBJ2-2,.,CATSRGAKNTGELFF,TGTGCCACCAGCAGAGGGGCTAAAAACACCGGGGAGCTGTTTTTT
TRBV5-1,.,TRBJ2-7,.,CASSWQGIEVNEQYF,TGCGCCAGCAGCTGGCAGGGGATAGAAGTCAACGAGCAGTACTTC
TRBV7-7,.,TRBJ1-1,.,CASSLKQGTEAFF,TGTGCTAGCAGCTTAAAGCAGGGGACTGAAGCTTTCTTT
TRBV7-2,many,TRBJ1-3,.,CASTPTGRNTIYF,TGTGCCAGCACCCCGACAGGACGAAACACCATATATTTT
TRBV10-3,many,TRBJ2-2,.,CAISGHESTRGTGELFF,TGTGCCATCAGTGGGCACGAATCTACCCGGGGCACCGGGGAGCTGTTTTTT